A few counts support the clone carrying this T cell receptor beta chain. Antigen specificity is unknown. The library protocol tagged individual cDNA molecules with unique molecular identifiers. One entry per CDR3 protein results from TCRdb running MiXCR on the 5' RACE reads. The sample includes 70,000 to 85,000 distinct CDR3 sequences, around 12% of them seen just once. The entry originates in a study of early T cells in non-severe SARS-CoV-2 infection. Across the whole study: Alpha and beta chains were unpaired, from unsorted whole-blood bulk RNA.

V lost 3 bases to trimming and J lost 1 base, with 13 bases between them. This CDR3 has 15 residues. Germline lookup yields CDR1 DFQATT and CDR2 SNEGSKA (reference sequence). Findings of the study overall: Matches to VDJdb favored anti-spike CD8 responses and missed private and CD4 specificities.

The chain recombines TRBV20-1 with TRBJ2-1; tentatively, D is TRBD2 (6 bases). Source: whole blood, taken at baseline. The clonotype was recovered from an adult who was a healthcare worker with PCR-confirmed SARS-CoV-2 infection or an uninfected control (not recorded which). The donor label of this sample is uncertain. The CDR3 DNA is TGCAGTGCTAGTGGTCATCGGGAGTCCTACAATGAGCAGTTCTTC. Its translation is CSASGHRESYNEQFF.